Below, 17 T cell receptor beta chains from the same sample are listed, as sequenced in a study of T cells in women clearing cervical HPV infection. Generated by immunoSEQ multiplex PCR, the TCRdb table keeps only in-frame clones and is missing some. The sample holds fewer than 35,000 clones. Material: blood buffy coat. All receptors derive from a woman aged 18 to 75 with a cervical HPV16 infection that either progressed to CIN3+ or cleared (not recorded which).

Concerning this clone itself: The read comes to an end 3 residues before the CDR3 does, leaving the germline J gene to fill in the end. V usage is TRBV19 and J usage is TRBJ1-5; unclear D gene. The CDR3 is 15 amino acids. Trimming left V 1 base short and J 4 bases short, with 11 bases between. Germline CDR1 is LNHDA and CDR2 is SQIVND (reference sequence). The part of the CDR3 DNA that was read is TGTGCCAGTAGTATAGTACAACCCCGAAATCAGCCC. Its translation: CASSIVQPRNQP. The entire CDR3 sequence reads CASSIVQPRNQPQHF.

Comment on this clone: Coverage ceases 3 residues before the CDR3 finishes, and the germline J gene fills in the end. This chain uses TRBV6-2 or TRBV6-3 with TRBJ1-2, with D perhaps TRBD1 (6 bases). This CDR3 comprises 14 residues. Germline loops: CDR1 MNHEY, CDR2 SVGEGT. CDR3 residues: CASSSGGPTDTYTF. The DNA read from the CDR3 is TGTGCCAGTTCTAGCGGGGGGCCCACAGATACC.

About this clone: The CDR3 end falls 3 residues outside the read, so it is completed with the germline J gene. The V gene is TRBV30, the J gene TRBJ2-2; D possibly corresponds to TRBD2 (5 bases). This CDR3 region has 13 residues. Germline V gene lookup returns CDR1 GTSNPN and CDR2 SVGIG (reference sequence). Incomplete CDR3 DNA: TGTGCCTGGAGTGTTGCCGCGGGTTCACCG. Translation: CAWSVAAGSP. The CDR3 reads in full as CAWSVAAGSPLFF. Variable domain in full (rest from reference TRBV30 and TRBJ2-2): SQTIHQWPATLVQPVGSPLSLECTVEGTSNPNLYWYRQAAGRGLQLLFYSVGIGQISSEVPQNLSASRPQDRQFILSSKKLLLSDSGFYLCAWSVAAGSPLFFGEGSRLTVL.

As for this clone: The read finishes 3 residues shy of the CDR3 end, and the germline J gene is used to complete it. The chain joins TRBV20-1 to TRBJ1-1; possible D gene TRBD1, 6 bases. The germline gives CDR1 DFQATT, CDR2 SNEGSKA (reference sequence). V lost 6 bases and J lost 0, with 14 bases in between. This CDR3 is built from 14 residues. The DNA read from the CDR3 is TGCAGTGCACGGGGGGCCACGGTGAACACTGAA. Its protein is CSARGATVNTE. The complete CDR3 sequence is CSARGATVNTEAFF.

With respect to this clone: The read stops 3 residues short of the end of the CDR3; the missing end is completed from the germline J gene. This chain uses TRBV7-6 with TRBJ2-3; 13 nucleotides agree with TRBD2. V gave up 4 bases and J gave up 0 bases; unmatched junction bases: 7. Per germline, CDR1 SGHVS and CDR2 FNYEAQ. The CDR3 contains 18 residues. Partial CDR3 DNA: TGTGCCAGCAGCTCAGGGACTAGCGGGGAACCTAGCACAGATACG. Its protein is CASSSGTSGEPSTDT. Given in full, the CDR3 is CASSSGTSGEPSTDTQYF.

The sequenced part of the CDR3 DNA is TGTGCCAGCAGTACCGGCAGGGGAGGCAATCAGCCT. Translated: CASSTGRGGNQP. The whole CDR3 reads CASSTGRGGNQPQYF. This chain links TRBV2 with TRBJ2-4, with D tentatively TRBD1 or TRBD2 (6 bases each). The read is 3 residues too short to cover the CDR3 end, so that end is filled in from the germline J gene. CDR1 and CDR2 from the germline V gene are SNHLY and FYNNEI. This CDR3 comprises 15 residues.

As to this clone: The read gets to within 3 residues of the CDR3 end, and the germline J gene fills in the rest. V usage is TRBV5-1 and J usage is TRBJ2-5; 9 bases align to TRBD1. This CDR3 is built from 15 residues. V was pared by 2 bases and J by 5 bases, with 7 bases of the junction left unmatched. Germline-derived CDR1 and CDR2 are SGHRS and YFSETQ. CDR3 DNA, as far as it was read: TGCGCCAGCAGCTTAAGCTGGGACAGGGCGGAGACC. Translation: CASSLSWDRAET. The full CDR3 sequence reads CASSLSWDRAETQYF.

Worth noting for this clone: The CDR3 end falls 3 residues outside the read, so it is completed with the germline J gene. The rearrangement links TRBV6-1 to TRBJ2-7, with TRBD2 matching 10 bases. The CDR3 loop spans 15 amino acids. CDR1 MNHNS and CDR2 SASEGT come from the germline V gene. V gave up 3 bases and J gave up 0 bases; unmatched junction bases: 2. The CDR3 here is CASSDQRGGSYEQYF. The part of the CDR3 DNA that was read is TGTGCCAGCAGTGATCAGCGGGGGGGCTCCTACGAG.

Turning to this clone: The observed sequence ends 3 residues before the CDR3 terminus, with the missing tail filled in from the germline J gene. This chain links TRBV7-3 with TRBJ2-3, with D possibly being TRBD1 or TRBD2 (7 bases each). The CDR3 spans 15 residues. Germline values: CDR1 SGHTA, CDR2 FQGTGA. CDR3 bases read: TGTGCCAGCAGCCCAGGGGGAGGGTTCCAAGAGACG. This gives the protein CASSPGGGFQET. The entire CDR3 sequence reads CASSPGGGFQETQYF.

As to this clone: The CDR3 extends 3 residues past the end of the read, so its final part is completed from the germline J gene. The chain carries TRBV5-5 and TRBJ2-5; TRBD1 matches 7 bases. Germline-derived CDR1 and CDR2 are SGHKS and YYEKEE (reference sequence). The CDR3 is made up of 11 amino acids. V lost 8 bases, J lost 5 bases, and 3 bases stayed unmatched. The CDR3 is CASIQGETQYF. The sequenced part of the CDR3 DNA is TGTGCCAGTATACAGGGGGAGACC. The whole variable domain, remainder taken from reference TRBV5-5 and TRBJ2-5, is DAGVTQSPTHLIKTRGQQVTLRCSPISGHKSVSWYQQVLGQGPQFIFQYYEKEERGRGNFPDRFSARQFPNYSSELNVNALLLGDSALYLCASIQGETQYFGPGTRLLVL.

Concerning this clone itself: The observed sequence ends 3 residues before the CDR3 terminus, with the missing tail filled in from the germline J gene. The chain uses TRBV10-3 and TRBJ1-4; 7 positions agree with TRBD1. The CDR3 extends over 13 amino acids. From germline, CDR1 is ENHRY and CDR2 SYGVKD. CDR3 DNA, as far as it was read: TGTGCCATCACCAGGGACAGTTATTCACCA. Protein product: CAITRDSYSP. The whole CDR3 region reads CAITRDSYSPLFF.

Turning to this clone: Read sequence stops 3 residues before the CDR3 end, and the germline J gene provides the missing end. This rearrangement joins TRBV5-6 to TRBJ2-3; tentatively, D is TRBD1 (6 bases). This CDR3 is built from 15 residues. Germline V gene lookup returns CDR1 SGHDT and CDR2 YYEEEE. Partial CDR3 DNA: TGTGCCAGCAGCTTGGGCCAGGGGTTCGGAGAGACG. This translates into CASSLGQGFGET. The CDR3 as a whole reads CASSLGQGFGETQYF.

Points on this clone: Coverage ceases 3 residues before the CDR3 finishes, and the germline J gene fills in the end. The rearrangement joins TRBV20-1 to TRBJ2-5; the D gene is possibly TRBD2 (6 bases). The CDR3 has 15 amino acids. The ends were cut back, 6 bases at V and 5 bases at J, with 22 bases in the middle. Looked up from germline, CDR1 is DFQATT and CDR2 is SNEGSKA (reference sequence). CDR3 DNA, as far as it was read: TGCAGTGCCAGGTTTAGTCGGGGCCGGGGGGAGACC. It translates to CSARFSRGRGET. The CDR3 as a whole reads CSARFSRGRGETQYF.

Turning to this clone: Read data end 3 residues before the CDR3 end; the end is taken from the germline J gene. The rearrangement links TRBV20-1 to TRBJ2-3; TRBD2 matches at 9 bases. V lost 3 bases and J lost 4; bases outside the gene matches: 2. The length of the CDR3 is 13 residues. CDR1 and CDR2 from the germline V gene are DFQATT and SNEGSKA (reference sequence). This CDR3 reads CSARGLAADTQYF. The CDR3 bases that were read are TGCAGTGCTAGGGGACTAGCTGCAGATACG.

Turning to this clone: The read finishes 3 residues shy of the CDR3 end, and the germline J gene is used to complete it. The chain uses TRBV18 and TRBJ2-2; D perhaps matches TRBD1 (6 bases). Germline V lookup: CDR1 KGHSH, CDR2 LQKENI. CDR3 length: 15 amino acids. The sequenced part of the CDR3 DNA is TGTGCCAGCTCATCAGCAGGGACAACTAATGAAAAG. Encoded protein: CASSSAGTTNEK. The whole CDR3 reads CASSSAGTTNEKLFF.

A note on this clone: The CDR3 is cut off 3 residues early in the read; its end comes from the germline J gene. The chain uses TRBV6-2 or TRBV6-3 and TRBJ1-2, with no clear D. This CDR3 is 12 amino acids long. Germline assignment: CDR1 MNHEY and CDR2 SVGEGT. CDR3 DNA, as far as it was read: TGTGCCAGCAGCCACAACACAGATACC. Translating it yields CASSHNTDT. The complete CDR3 protein is CASSHNTDTYTF.

A word on this clone: Read data end 3 residues before the CDR3 end; the end is taken from the germline J gene. V and J are TRBV20-1 and TRBJ1-2, with a possible D match to TRBD1 (5 bases). The V gene lost 4 bases and the J gene lost 2 bases, with 8 bases spanning the gap. This CDR3 has 12 amino acids. From germline, CDR1 is DFQATT and CDR2 SNEGSKA (reference sequence). CDR3 sequence reads: CSAKRGNYGYTF. The CDR3 DNA, read in part, is TGCAGTGCTAAGCGGGGGAACTATGGC.